These 15 T cell receptor beta chains originate from one sample sequenced in a study of OX40 agonist ivuxolimab in advanced cancers. Only in-frame clones appear in the TCRdb table, and some are missing; sequencing was by immunoSEQ multiplex PCR. Here the sample spans roughly 93,000 clones, 84% being singletons. The sample consisted of CD4+ or CD8+ T cells sorted from blood, taken in a trial of the OX40 agonist ivuxolimab. The receptor source for this set is an adult with an advanced solid tumor such as melanoma, head and neck, liver or kidney cancer.

This clone showed up just a few times. The chain uses TRBV7-9 and TRBJ2-7; D remains ambiguous. Trimming shortened V by 5 bases and J by 3 bases, and 14 bases separated the two germline ends. Germline-derived CDR1 and CDR2 are SEHNR and FQNEAQ (reference sequence). The CDR3 contains 14 residues. For the CDR3, the DNA is TGTGCCAGCAGCCTTAATCTAGGCAACTACGAGCAGTACTTC. Translating it yields CASSLNLGNYEQYF.

In this sample, this clone turned up once. The chain joins TRBV11-2 to TRBJ1-1, with TRBD1 identical over 8 bases. CDR1 is SGHAT and CDR2 is FQNNGV in the germline V gene. This CDR3 region has 13 residues. Losses at the gene ends were 7 bases for V and 2 bases for J; bases not matched to a gene: 3. The CDR3 is CASNRGKNTEAFF. The DNA of the CDR3 is TGTGCCAGCAACAGGGGGAAAAACACTGAAGCTTTCTTT. Looking up the rest from reference TRBV11-2 and TRBJ1-1 gives the full variable domain: EAGVAQSPRYKIIEKRQSVAFWCNPISGHATLYWYQQILGQGPKLLIQFQNNGVVDDSQLPKDRFSAERLKGVDSTLKIQPAKLEDSAVYLCASNRGKNTEAFFGQGTRLTVV.

The chain has TRBV6-4 and TRBJ2-7; TRBD1 aligns across 8 bases. Per germline, CDR1 MRHNA and CDR2 SNTAGT. The CDR3 sequence is 14 residues long. J was trimmed by 1 base and V by 5 bases; bases with no gene match: 4. CDR3 sequence (DNA): TGTGCCAGCAGTTGGACAGGGACATCCTACGAGCAGTACTTC. It yields the protein CASSWTGTSYEQYF.

V gene TRBV30 combines with J gene TRBJ1-6; 9 nucleotides line up with TRBD1. V dropped 1 base and J dropped 8; count of bases not matched to a gene: 6. Germline V gene lookup returns CDR1 GTSNPN and CDR2 SVGIG (reference sequence). The CDR3 is 15 residues long. CDR3 sequence: CAWSAGQGMDSPLHF. The CDR3 bases are TGTGCCTGGAGTGCGGGACAGGGTATGGATTCACCCCTCCACTTT.

The chain uses TRBV16 and TRBJ1-3; D is ambiguous. The germline V gene has CDR1 KGHSY and CDR2 FQNENV. Deletions cut 4 bases from V and 4 bases from J, with 17 bases between. The CDR3 has 16 residues. The CDR3 reads CASSLQSARLGNTIYF. CDR3 in DNA: TGTGCCAGCAGCCTCCAATCGGCCAGGTTGGGAAACACCATATATTTT. Complete variable domain (other parts from reference TRBV16 and TRBJ1-3): GEEVAQTPKHLVRGEGQKAKLYCAPIKGHSYVFWYQQVLKNEFKFLISFQNENVFDETGMPKERFSAKCLPNSPCSLEIQATKLEDSAVYFCASSLQSARLGNTIYFGEGSWLTVV.

The rearrangement joins TRBV30 to TRBJ1-2, with 7 bases matching TRBD1. J gave up 4 bases and V 2 bases, and 7 bases lay outside the gene matches. CDR1 GTSNPN and CDR2 SVGIG come from the germline V gene (reference sequence). The CDR3 spans 14 residues. The CDR3 DNA follows: TGTGCCTGGAGTCCCTCAGGGGGGGCCTATGGCTACACCTTC. Encoded protein: CAWSPSGGAYGYTF.

The chain links TRBV5-1 to TRBJ1-2, with TRBD1 as a possible D gene (5 bases). V lost 7 bases to trimming and J lost 3 bases, with 16 bases between them. The CDR3 contains 14 residues. Germline assignment: CDR1 SGHRS and CDR2 YFSETQ. The CDR3 region is CASGQGVGDYGYTF. The DNA of the CDR3 is TGCGCCAGCGGCCAAGGGGTTGGCGACTATGGCTACACCTTC.

In DNA form, the CDR3 reads TGTGCCAGCAGCTTATTTAAGGAGGGGACCACTGAAGCTTTCTTT. The encoded protein is CASSLFKEGTTEAFF. The V gene is TRBV7-9, the J gene TRBJ1-1; perhaps TRBD1 as D (5 bases). CDR3 length equals 15 residues. Trimming removed 2 bases from V and 4 bases from J, with 14 bases in between. Germline CDR1 SEHNR, CDR2 FQNEAQ (reference sequence).

This clone was detected only a few times. CDR3 in amino acids: CASSSGVGSSSYEQYF. CDR3 coding DNA: TGTGCCAGCAGCTCGGGGGTAGGATCGAGCTCCTACGAGCAGTACTTC. The chain recombines TRBV11-3 with TRBJ2-7; D possibly corresponds to TRBD2 (6 bases). The CDR3 totals 16 residues. Germline V gives CDR1 SGHNT, CDR2 YENEEA. Trimming took off 4 bases at V and 0 bases at J, with 16 bases between the two ends.

V usage is TRBV10-1 and J usage is TRBJ2-1, with TRBD2 matching 12 bases. The ends lost 0 bases at V and 6 bases at J; junction bases unmatched: 3. The germline gives CDR1 WNHNN, CDR2 SYGVQD (reference sequence). CDR3 length: 16 amino acids. CDR3 nucleotide sequence: TGCGCCAGCAGTGAGTCGAAGACTAGCGGGGGCAATGAGCAGTTCTTC. It specifies CASSESKTSGGNEQFF.

The sample holds a few counts of this clone. This chain connects TRBV30 to TRBJ1-2; D gene uncertain. Germline CDR1 is GTSNPN and CDR2 is SVGIG (reference sequence). The CDR3 has 12 amino acids. Deletions cut 0 bases from V and 3 bases from J, with 5 bases between. The CDR3 coding sequence is TGTGCCTGGAGTGTCGACGACTATGGCTACACCTTC. Amino acids: CAWSVDDYGYTF.

This chain connects TRBV27 to TRBJ2-4; 7 nucleotides line up with TRBD1. The CDR3 length is 15 residues. Losses at the gene ends were 10 bases for V and 0 bases for J; bases not matched to a gene: 9. Germline V gene sequence: CDR1 MNHEY, CDR2 SMNVEV (reference sequence). CDR3 residues: CAIQGKGLAKNIQYF. The DNA of the CDR3 is TGTGCCATACAGGGGAAGGGCTTAGCCAAAAACATTCAGTACTTC.

Written as DNA, the CDR3 is TGCGCCAGCAGCCTAGAGGCCAGCGGTAATTCACCCCTCCACTTT. Its translation: CASSLEASGNSPLHF. The gene calls are TRBV4-3 and TRBJ1-6; D is unresolved. CDR1 is LGHNA and CDR2 is YSLEER in the germline V gene. CDR3 length equals 15 residues. V lost 4 bases and J 6 bases, leaving 13 bases between the germline ends.

V and J are TRBV7-2 and TRBJ2-7; 7 bases are shared with TRBD2. V dropped 0 bases and J dropped 3; count of bases not matched to a gene: 5. This CDR3 has 15 residues. Germline CDR1 is SGHTA and CDR2 is FQGNSA. CDR3 sequence (DNA): TGTGCCAGCAGCTTAGCGAGCGGGGCAGACTACGAGCAGTACTTC. Translated: CASSLASGADYEQYF.

V and J are TRBV12-5 and TRBJ2-6; no reliable D call. V was trimmed by 4 bases and J by 0 bases, leaving 7 bases between them. Germline V lookup: CDR1 LGHNT, CDR2 FRNRAP. The length of the CDR3 is 15 residues. The CDR3 is CASGSDNSGANVLTF. The CDR3 coding sequence is TGTGCTAGTGGTTCCGACAACTCTGGGGCCAACGTCCTGACTTTC.